These T cell receptor beta chains were read from a single sample in a study of cytomegalovirus exposure and HLA in healthy donors. Profiled with immunoSEQ multiplex PCR; TCRdb holds only in-frame clones, not every one. The sample consists of 200,000 to 250,000 clones, 65% to 85% of them appearing once. Material: PBMCs. These receptors were obtained from a boy younger than 10 in good health and CMV-seronegative. Both conserved end residues are part of each CDR3. D genes are given only for firm matches. Clone size is not always given. Where it is, it says once, few, many or a class for expanded clones.

abundance	v_gene	j_gene	d_gene	CDR3nt	CDR3aa
-	TRBV14	TRBJ2-1	-	TGTGCCAGCACCCCGGGGGTAGCGAGCACCTACAATGAGCAGTTCTTC	CASTPGVASTYNEQFF
-	TRBV7-9	TRBJ1-2	-	TGTGCCAGCAGCCATGGGGGCCAAAACCAGGGCCCATTTCCCTATGGCTACACCTTC	CASSHGGQNQGPFPYGYTF
-	TRBV7-6	TRBJ1-1	TRBD1	TGTGCCAGCAGCGAGGGGGCCTCGGGCACTGAAGCTTTCTTT	CASSEGASGTEAFF
-	TRBV11-2	TRBJ2-7	TRBD2	TGTGCCAGCAGCTCCCTTGATAGCGGGAGCTACGAGCAGTACTTC	CASSSLDSGSYEQYF
-	TRBV9	TRBJ1-2	-	TGTGCCAGCAGCGGGAGGGTTTCGGACTATGGCTACACCTTC	CASSGRVSDYGYTF
-	TRBV6-6	TRBJ2-3	TRBD2	TGTGCCAGCAGTGACCCGGGGGGGCACGCAGATACGCAGTATTTT	CASSDPGGHADTQYF
-	TRBV6-5	TRBJ2-7	TRBD2	TGTGCCAGCAGTTACCCCTTGGATGGCGGGAGGGCATTCATATTC	CASSYPLDGGRAFIF
few	TRBV5-1	TRBJ1-4	-	TGCGCCAGCAGGTTCTCTCGGGGAAATGAAAAACTGTTTTTT	CASRFSRGNEKLFF
-	TRBV27	TRBJ1-3	-	TGTGCCAGCAGTCCAACCCACCCAGGGGTTGGAAACACCATATATTTT	CASSPTHPGVGNTIYF
-	TRBV7-9	TRBJ1-6	-	TGTGCCAGCAGCTTAGTCCAGGGGTATAATTCACCCCTCCACTTT	CASSLVQGYNSPLHF
-	TRBV15	TRBJ1-2	TRBD1	TGTGCCACCAGCAGTCGTATGGGACAGGCCTACTATGGCTACACCTTC	CATSSRMGQAYYGYTF
-	TRBV5-5	TRBJ1-1	-	TGTGCCAGCAGCTTGGGTAGAAACACTGAAGCTTTCTTT	CASSLGRNTEAFF
-	TRBV6-5	TRBJ2-4	-	TGTGCCAGCAGTACTACCGGGATCTCCAAAAACATTCAGTACTTC	CASSTTGISKNIQYF
-	TRBV7-9	TRBJ2-7	-	TGTGCCAGCAGCTTCGGGTTTCCCTACGAGCAGTACTTC	CASSFGFPYEQYF
few	TRBV2	TRBJ1-1	-	TGTGCCAGCAGCGGTGATACTGAAGCTTTCTTT	CASSGDTEAFF
few	TRBV13	TRBJ2-3	TRBD1	TGTGCCAGCCGCCGACAGGGCAACACAGATACGCAGTATTTT	CASRRQGNTDTQYF
once	TRBV15	TRBJ2-5	-	TGTGCCACCAGCAGAGTTCTAGAAATAGGGACCCAGTACTTC	CATSRVLEIGTQYF
-	TRBV4-1	TRBJ1-6	-	TGCGCCAGCAGCCAAAGAGGAGGGGATTCACCCCTCCACTTT	CASSQRGGDSPLHF
-	TRBV25-1	TRBJ2-7	TRBD1	TGTGCCAGCAGTGACGGGGACAGAGGATCCTACGAGCAGTACTTC	CASSDGDRGSYEQYF
-	TRBV7-7	TRBJ2-7	TRBD2	TGTGCTAGCAGCTCGGGACGGACTAGTAAGCAGTACTTC	CASSSGRTSKQYF
-	TRBV6-1	TRBJ2-7	-	TGTGCCAGCAGTGTAGGGGCGGGGACCCCTCGATACGAGCAGTACTTC	CASSVGAGTPRYEQYF
-	TRBV18	TRBJ1-2	-	TGTGCCAGCTCCCAGGACAGTCAATATGGCTACACCTTC	CASSQDSQYGYTF